The text below deals with one T cell receptor (beta chain). Its antigen remains unidentified. The sample belongs to a study of T cells in Graves' hyperthyroidism and ophthalmopathy. Turning to the study itself: Sampling of peripheral blood happened at initial diagnosis, prior to any treatment. Broader study findings: Median prediction lead before ophthalmopathy onset was roughly 6 months with the model. A model of 13 V-J pairs discriminated ophthalmopathy from stable hyperthyroidism. Peripheral blood also featured most of the thyroid clonotypes expanded above 0.001.

TCR beta CDR3 region amplification was performed from RNA transcripts. The primer set for the first-round RT-PCR of the TCR CDR3 was HTBI. TCRdb itself ran the multiplex PCR reads through MiXCR, one entry per CDR3 protein. In the table there are roughly 840,000 distinct CDR3 sequences, 38% of which are singletons. V was clipped by 4 bases and J by 3 bases, with 14 bases between them. Germline assignment: CDR1 SGDLS and CDR2 YYNGEE. The CDR3 is 14 amino acids. Sequences were obtained from blood. The gene calls are TRBV9 and TRBJ2-7; D is unclear. The TCR was taken from a man aged 18 to 29 with Graves' hyperthyroidism. CDR3 amino acids: CASSQSSSGYEQYF. The CDR3, as DNA: TGTGCCAGCAGCCAAAGCAGTAGTGGCTACGAGCAGTACTTC. The full variable domain, its missing parts supplied by reference TRBV9 and TRBJ2-7, is DSGVTQTPKHLITATGQRVTLRCSPRSGDLSVYWYQQSLDQGLQFLIQYYNGEERAKGNILERFSAQQFPDLHSELNLSSLELGDSALYFCASSQSSSGYEQYFGPGTRLTVT.